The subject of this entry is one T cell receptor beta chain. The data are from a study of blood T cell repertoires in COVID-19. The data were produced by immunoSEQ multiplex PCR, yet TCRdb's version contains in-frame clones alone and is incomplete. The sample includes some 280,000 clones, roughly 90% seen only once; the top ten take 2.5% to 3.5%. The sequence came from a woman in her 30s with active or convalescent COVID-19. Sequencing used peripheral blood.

CDR3 sequence reads: CASSGAPAGAYRRSSYNSPLHF. In DNA form, the CDR3 reads TGCGCCAGCAGTGGGGCTCCGGCAGGGGCTTATCGACGGAGCTCCTATAATTCACCCCTCCACTTT. This chain connects TRBV10-2 to TRBJ1-6; D might be TRBD1 (6 bases). Trimming left V 4 bases short and J 0 bases short, with 28 bases between. The CDR3 runs to 22 residues. From germline, CDR1 is WSHSY and CDR2 SAAADI.